Below, one T cell receptor (beta chain) is given with its context. Its antigen is currently unknown. These data originate in a study of OX40 agonist ivuxolimab in advanced cancers. Study at large: A male proportion of more than 75% was recorded, with mean age approximately 56 years and range roughly 23 to 79. Previous treatment with anti-PD-1, anti-PD-L1 or anti-CTLA-4 therapy was allowed; roughly 40% had received some. The study's findings and limits: Relative to CD4+ cells, CD8+ T cells on average had more expanded clones.

This table comes from immunoSEQ multiplex PCR, and its TCRdb copy is limited to in-frame clones, with some not included. The table shows around 150,000 clones, with approximately 94% occurring only once. This CDR3 spans 15 amino acids. V trimming: 5 bases; J trimming: 4 bases; junction bases outside the gene matches: 8. Germline CDR1 and CDR2: LNHDA and SQIVND (reference sequence). The chain has TRBV19 and TRBJ2-5; TRBD2 matches at 9 bases. The receptor's source is an adult with an advanced solid tumor such as melanoma, head and neck, liver or kidney cancer. The input for sequencing was CD4+ or CD8+ T cells sorted from blood, taken in a trial of the OX40 agonist ivuxolimab. The DNA of the CDR3 is TGTGCCAGTAGTCCGCCGGGACTAGCTCGAGAGACCCAGTACTTC. Translation: CASSPPGLARETQYF.